This T cell receptor beta chain stems from a study of T cell changes during pregnancy in multiple sclerosis. The table came from immunoSEQ multiplex PCR; TCRdb's copy has only in-frame clones and leaves some out. The sample lists nearly 50,000 clones, about 93% occurring once. With 1 base removed from V and 5 bases from J, the gap between germline ends came to 15 bases. The CDR3 sequence is 15 residues long. Germline V gives CDR1 SGHDN, CDR2 FVKESK. This sequence was found in a female donor with multiple sclerosis, enrolled in a pregnancy study. V is TRBV14 and J is TRBJ2-7; D may be TRBD2 (6 bases). This specimen consisted of CD4+ T cells from peripheral blood mononuclear cells, obtained in the first trimester of pregnancy. The CDR3 loop is CASSQVEGMWNEQYF. The DNA of the CDR3 is TGTGCCAGCAGCCAAGTGGAGGGGATGTGGAACGAGCAGTACTTC.